Below are 15 T cell receptor beta chains sequenced from a single sample in a study of CD8+CD57+ T cells in acquired aplastic anemia (dated by TCRdb to the late 2010s). Patients chosen for sequencing had shown expansion of CD8+CD57+ cells by flow cytometry. Sequenced on an Illumina HiSeq 2000. Profiling of TCR beta VDJ combinations and CDR3 sequences used genomic DNA as the template. TCRdb reran the public reads through fastp at Q25 and MiXCR, keeping productive beta chains. Rows are unified per CDR3 protein, each entry keeping the most common DNA and genes. Here the sample has approximately 250,000 distinct CDR3 sequences; less than 85% occur a single time. The ten largest clones add up to approximately 40% of the sample. The sequenced material came from sorted CD4+, CD8+, or CD8+CD57+ T cells (not recorded which) from PBMCs. These receptors came from a human donor with aplastic anemia.

V gene TRBV9 combines with J gene TRBJ2-5, with D tentatively TRBD2 (5 bases). The germline V gene has CDR1 SGDLS and CDR2 YYNGEE. The CDR3 loop spans 14 amino acids. The V gene lost 4 bases and the J gene lost 14 bases, with 24 bases spanning the gap. The CDR3 nucleotides read TGTGCCAGCAGCAGAGGGAGCGATAAAGAGTCTCATTACTTC. It encodes CASSRGSDKESHYF.

A word on this clonotype: The CDR3 end shows no conserved phenylalanine or tryptophan, and so a read error is likely. No DNA is shown, since the ends of the CDR3 on it are uncertain; the CDR3 is the one TCRdb lists. The chain combines TRBV9 with TRBJ1-4; the table's D call, TRBD1, has no DNA check behind it. CDR1 and CDR2 (germline): SGDLS, YYNGEE. The CDR3 has 14 amino acids, counting both end residues. The chain's CDR3 is CASSVGGRTEALFV.

The gene calls are TRBV24-1 and TRBJ2-3; weak D call: TRBD1 (6 bases). Germline loops: CDR1 KGHDR, CDR2 SFDVKD. The CDR3 covers 13 residues. V was clipped by 9 bases and J by 11 bases, with 20 bases between them. The CDR3 DNA reads TGTGCCACCTGGGCAGGGGACACAGGGAAGCAGTATTTT. Translated: CATWAGDTGKQYF.

V gene TRBV9 combines with J gene TRBJ1-2, with D hard to call. With 3 bases removed from V and 11 bases from J, the gap between germline ends came to 23 bases. Germline assignment: CDR1 SGDLS and CDR2 YYNGEE. CDR3 length: 15 residues. The CDR3 loop reads CASSGGSDTQYVYTF. DNA for the CDR3: TGTGCCAGCAGCGGAGGGTCAGATACGCAGTATGTTTACACCTTC.

Worth noting for this clonotype: This likely comes from a read error, as the CDR3 has no conserved phenylalanine or tryptophan at its end. No DNA is shown, since the ends of the CDR3 on it are uncertain; the CDR3 is the one TCRdb lists. V is TRBV7-9 and J is TRBJ1-2. Germline CDR1 is SEHNR and CDR2 is FQNEAQ (reference sequence). The CDR3 numbers 13 amino acids, ends counted. The CDR3 loop is CASSFQRSGEFLS.

This clonotype was detected only once. The rearrangement links TRBV11-3 to TRBJ2-2; 10 bases match TRBD1. This CDR3 has 18 amino acids. Germline values: CDR1 SGHNT, CDR2 YENEEA. J was trimmed by 5 bases and V by 0 bases; bases with no gene match: 9. The CDR3 region has the DNA TGTGCCAGCAGCTTAGATCGGACAGGGGGTCATGAGACCGGGGAGCTGTTTTTT. Translated, it gives CASSLDRTGGHETGELFF.

The chain employs TRBV6-2 or TRBV6-3 and TRBJ2-3; 8 nucleotides match TRBD2. Losses at the gene ends were 5 bases for V and 11 bases for J; bases not matched to a gene: 18. The CDR3 is 16 residues long. Germline values: CDR1 MNHEY, CDR2 SVGEGT. The CDR3 loop is CASSPEGGGTWGEQYF. CDR3 sequence (DNA): TGTGCCAGCAGTCCTGAGGGCGGGGGGACCTGGGGTGAGCAGTATTTT.

Comment on this clonotype: An end of the junction differs from the germline gene, which may be a read error. The gene calls are TRBV19 and TRBJ1-5; D is possibly TRBD1 (6 bases). Germline V CDR1 and CDR2: LNHDA, SQIVND (reference sequence). This CDR3 is 15 amino acids long. The CDR3 coding sequence is TGTGCCAGTAGTATAGCTTGGGGGGACAACCATGAGCAGCTCTTT. Amino acids: CASSIAWGDNHEQLF. The whole variable domain, filled in from reference TRBV19 and TRBJ1-5, reads DGGITQSPKYLFRKEGQNVTLSCEQNLNHDAMYWYRQDPGQGLRLIYYSQIVNDFQKGDIAEGYSVSREKKESFPLTVTSAQKNPTAFYLCASSIAWGDNHEQLFGDGTRLSIL.

The chain combines TRBV11-2 with TRBJ2-7; 8 nucleotides line up with TRBD2. This CDR3 has 14 residues. Germline V gene lookup returns CDR1 SGHAT and CDR2 FQNNGV. V trimming: 5 bases; J trimming: 2 bases; junction bases outside the gene matches: 5. The CDR3 is CASSGCGRPYEQYF. CDR3 in DNA: TGTGCCAGCAGCGGGTGCGGGAGGCCCTACGAGCAGTACTTC.

V gene TRBV5-4 combines with J gene TRBJ2-7; possible D gene TRBD1, 7 bases. Between the trimmed V and J ends, which lost 3 bases and 6 bases, there was a span of 22 bases. The germline V gene has CDR1 SGHNT and CDR2 YYREEE (reference sequence). The CDR3 totals 16 residues. In DNA, the CDR3 is TGTGCCAGCAGCTCAGGGGGGCAGGCGAACCTGGCCGAGCAGTACGTC. It encodes CASSSGGQANLAEQYV.

Comments on this clonotype: In this CDR3 the conserved last residue, phenylalanine or tryptophan, is missing, so a read error is likely. J is TRBJ1-1 and V is TRBV2, with no clear D. Germline assignment: CDR1 SNHLY and CDR2 FYNNEI. There are 15 residues in the CDR3. Trimming pared 8 bases from V and 7 bases from J, leaving 23 bases between. CDR3 sequence: CASGYDGTDTHEAFS. The CDR3 coding sequence is TGTGCCAGCGGGTACGATGGCACAGATACGCATGAAGCTTTCTCA.

The chain couples TRBV7-6 to TRBJ2-1; possible D gene TRBD2, 6 bases. Trimming cost V 4 bases and J 14 bases, with 21 bases left between them. CDR1 and CDR2 (germline): SGHVS, FNYEAQ. The CDR3 extends over 14 amino acids. The CDR3 spells CASSWEDGNNGEFF. The CDR3 coding sequence is TGTGCCAGCAGCTGGGAGGATGGTAACAATGGGGAGTTCTTC.

The chain links TRBV20-1 to TRBJ2-5; D may be TRBD1 or TRBD2 (5 bases each). Germline CDR1 DFQATT, CDR2 SNEGSKA (reference sequence). The CDR3 has 13 residues. V gave up 6 bases and J gave up 6 bases, with 17 bases separating them. This CDR3 is CSAGVSAMKTQYF. The CDR3 DNA sequence: TGCAGTGCGGGGGTTTCAGCCATGAAGACCCAGTACTTC.

This clonotype has ten or more counts. This sequence joins TRBV27 and TRBJ2-2; TRBD1 matches 7 bases. V gave up 5 bases and J gave up 0 bases; unmatched junction bases: 9. Germline values: CDR1 MNHEY, CDR2 SMNVEV (reference sequence). The CDR3 is made up of 17 amino acids. In nucleotides, the CDR3 is TGTGCCAGCAGTCCACTCCCGACAGGGCCGAACACCGGGGAGCTGTTTTTT. Its translation is CASSPLPTGPNTGELFF.

About this clonotype itself: The junction differs from germline at one of its ends, possibly a read error. The J gene is TRBJ2-5, the V gene TRBV7-8, with a tentative D call TRBD1 (6 bases). Germline V gene lookup returns CDR1 SGHVS and CDR2 FQNEAQ. The CDR3 runs 14 residues. CDR3 sequence (DNA): TGTGCCAGCAGCTTAGGGACAGTTACATATAATTCACACTTC. This sequence encodes CASSLGTVTYNSHF.